This T cell receptor beta chain was recorded in a study of OX40 agonist ivuxolimab in advanced cancers. Study summary: 40% to 50% of patients had received prior checkpoint inhibitor therapy.

Autoimmune disease history or systemic immunosuppression meant exclusion. Profiled with immunoSEQ multiplex PCR; TCRdb holds only in-frame clones, not every one. Counted here are tens of thousands of clones, around 90% occurring once; the ten biggest clones make up over 9.5%. The germline V and J ends were trimmed by 9 bases and 7 bases, with 13 bases remaining between them. This CDR3 spans 12 amino acids. Germline loops: CDR1 LNHNV, CDR2 YYDKDF (reference sequence). This clonotype originated in an adult with an advanced solid tumor such as melanoma, head and neck, liver or kidney cancer. This rearrangement joins TRBV15 to TRBJ2-1; D is unresolved. Sample: CD4+ or CD8+ T cells sorted from blood, taken in a trial of the OX40 agonist ivuxolimab. The CDR3 here is CATRTAGNEQFF. The CDR3 nucleotides read TGTGCCACGAGGACGGCCGGGAATGAGCAGTTCTTC.